The present entry profiles one TCR beta chain with its context. Its antigen is unidentified. The data were taken from a study of T cells expressing NK-cell markers. Study at large: Sorted CD3+CD56-NKG2C+, CD3+CD56+NKG2C- and CD3+CD56+NKG2C+ T cells were the source of the TCR beta repertoires. Study-level results: These same clonotypes (in several donors) also led the CD3+CD56-NKG2C+ fraction.

CDR3 size: 12 residues. Germline CDR1 KGHSH, CDR2 LQKENI. Synthesis of TCR beta cDNA relied on 5'RACE template switching carrying UMIs. TCRdb re-called the 5' RACE reads and catalogs CDR3 proteins one per entry, DNA excluded. The sample table sets out about 150,000 distinct CDR3 sequences. V gene TRBV18 combines with J gene TRBJ1-2. This clonotype was obtained from a woman aged 45-59 years in good health. Sequencing was performed on blood T cells: a sorted CD56 or NKG2C T cell subset, CD4+ or CD8+ T cells, or bulk PBMC T cells (not recorded which). The CDR3: CASSPEDYGYTF.